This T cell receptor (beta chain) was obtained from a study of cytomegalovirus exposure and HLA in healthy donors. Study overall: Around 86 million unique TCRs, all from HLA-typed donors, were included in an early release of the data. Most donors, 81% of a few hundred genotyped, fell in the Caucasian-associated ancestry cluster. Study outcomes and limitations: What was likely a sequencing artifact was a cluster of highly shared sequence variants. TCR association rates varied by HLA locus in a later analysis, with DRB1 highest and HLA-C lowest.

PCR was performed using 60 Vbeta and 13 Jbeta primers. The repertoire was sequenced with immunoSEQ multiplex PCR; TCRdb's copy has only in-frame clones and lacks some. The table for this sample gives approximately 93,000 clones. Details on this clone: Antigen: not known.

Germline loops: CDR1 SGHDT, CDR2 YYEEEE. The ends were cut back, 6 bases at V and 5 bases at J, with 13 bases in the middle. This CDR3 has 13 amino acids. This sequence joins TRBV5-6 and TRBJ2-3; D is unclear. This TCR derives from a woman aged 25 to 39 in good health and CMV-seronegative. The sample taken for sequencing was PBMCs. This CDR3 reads CASTRSAVDTQYF. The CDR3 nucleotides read TGTGCCAGCACCCGCAGTGCGGTAGATACGCAGTATTTT.